This T cell receptor beta chain was recovered during a study of T-cell reconstitution after alpha-beta-depleted transplantation in children. General observations from the study: When one year had passed after transplant, most T-cell counts and diversity came from newly produced T cells. Some patients' high day-60 TCRbeta diversity was traced to surviving recipient T cells and thymic progenitors.

Unique molecular identifiers were built into the TCRbeta library. TCRdb fed the PCR reads into MiXCR, producing one record per CDR3 protein. The sample contains 200,000 to 250,000 distinct CDR3 sequences, approximately 8.9% of which appear only once. This clonotype was seen many times. Its antigen is as yet unknown. This clonotype was sampled from a male patient younger than 18 who had a stem cell transplant for acute lymphoblastic leukemia, so the T cells may come from the graft donor. Source: PBMCs, mostly from graft donor cells, taken 180 days after TCRalphabeta/CD19-depleted stem cell transplant.

CDR3 in amino acids: CASSLSWVGISTDTQYF. The CDR3 bases are TGTGCCAGCAGTTTATCGTGGGTAGGAATTAGCACAGATACGCAGTATTTT. The chain employs TRBV27 and TRBJ2-3; D not certain. Germline V lookup: CDR1 MNHEY, CDR2 SMNVEV (reference sequence). V shed 0 bases and J shed 0 bases, with 13 bases lying between them. CDR3 length: 17 amino acids.